Here is one T cell receptor (beta chain) with its context. Its antigen is currently unknown. This CDR3 is 18 amino acids long. Trimming left V 2 bases short and J 7 bases short, with 24 bases between. Germline V gene data show CDR1 as SGHRS and CDR2 as YFSETQ. Researchers took RNA transcripts and amplified the TCR beta CDR3 regions from them. First-round RT-PCR with HTBI primers amplified the TCR CDR3 region. TCRdb independently ran MiXCR on the multiplex PCR reads; one entry per CDR3 protein. Found here are 400,000 or so distinct CDR3 sequences, 12% to 15% of them singletons; the top ten hold approximately 19%. This sample stems from a study of T cells in Graves' hyperthyroidism and ophthalmopathy. Study-level findings and limits: The model forecast ophthalmopathy, anticipating it by a median around 6.5 months before onset. A 13 V-J signature model discriminated ophthalmopathy versus stable hyperthyroidism.

Not enrolled were patients with uncontrolled infection, other autoimmune disease, pregnancy or lactation. Diagnostic decisions used clinical symptoms, serum thyroxine and TRAb, thyroid ultrasound and orbital computed tomography. The chain joins TRBV5-1 to TRBJ2-2; weak D call: TRBD2 (6 bases). The TCR originated in a woman aged 55-70 years with Graves' ophthalmopathy. Material for sequencing was blood. The CDR3 region is CASSFSWAGTLPGGELFF. CDR3 nucleotides: TGCGCCAGCAGCTTCAGCTGGGCCGGGACTCTACCTGGCGGGGAGCTGTTTTTT.